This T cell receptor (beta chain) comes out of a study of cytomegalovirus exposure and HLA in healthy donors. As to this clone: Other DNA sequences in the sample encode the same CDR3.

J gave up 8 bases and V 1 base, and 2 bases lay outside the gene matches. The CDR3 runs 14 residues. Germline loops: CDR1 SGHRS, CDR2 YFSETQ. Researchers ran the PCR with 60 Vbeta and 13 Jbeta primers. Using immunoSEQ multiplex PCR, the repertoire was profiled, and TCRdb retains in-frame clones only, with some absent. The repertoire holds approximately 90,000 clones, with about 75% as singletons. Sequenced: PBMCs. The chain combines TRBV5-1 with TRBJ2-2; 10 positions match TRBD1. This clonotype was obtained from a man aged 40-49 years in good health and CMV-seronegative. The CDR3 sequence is CASSLRQGAGELFF. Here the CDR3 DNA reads TGCGCCAGCAGCTTGAGACAGGGGGCGGGGGAGCTGTTTTTT.